This T cell receptor beta chain appears in the sequencing data of a study of blood T cell repertoires in COVID-19. Whole-study context: Acute-phase and convalescent COVID-19 samples originated in the United States, Italy and Spain.

The assay was immunoSEQ multiplex PCR, and TCRdb's table has in-frame clones only and misses some. Counted here are more than 300,000 clones, roughly 88% occurring once; the ten biggest clones make up approximately 1.6%. Seattle researchers signed up patients amid active infection and tracked them longitudinally. V trimming: 5 bases; J trimming: 3 bases; junction bases outside the gene matches: 18. The CDR3 has 18 residues. Germline V gene sequence: CDR1 SNHLY, CDR2 FYNNEI. This clonotype originated in a woman in her 30s with COVID-19, enrolled during active disease. This chain connects TRBV2 to TRBJ2-7; TRBD1 matches 8 bases. Sequencing was carried out using peripheral blood. The CDR3 region has the DNA TGTGCCAGCAGTTCCATGACCCCAGGGGGCTCGGAGGGCTACGAGCAGTACTTC. The encoded protein is CASSSMTPGGSEGYEQYF.